This TCR beta chain was identified during a study of OX40 agonist ivuxolimab in advanced cancers. Study context: At 65% to 85% male, the cohort had a mean age of approximately 60 years, ranging from 23 to 79. The study's findings and limits: Low normalized T-cell clonal expansion was additionally recorded for some nonresponders.

The CDR3 has 14 amino acids. Trimming stripped 0 bases from V and 1 base from J, with 6 bases between. Germline V gene data show CDR1 as MNHEY and CDR2 as SVGAGI. The repertoire was sequenced with immunoSEQ multiplex PCR; TCRdb's copy has only in-frame clones and lacks some. The sample has 84,000 or so clones, around nine tenths seen once. Concerning this clone: Its antigen is still unknown.

The sample consisted of CD4+ or CD8+ T cells sorted from blood, taken in a trial of the OX40 agonist ivuxolimab. V and J are TRBV6-5 and TRBJ1-1, with no clear D. The receptor was derived from an adult with an advanced solid tumor such as melanoma, head and neck, liver or kidney cancer. The chain's CDR3 is CASSYSTRNTEAFF. CDR3 in DNA: TGTGCCAGCAGTTACTCGACTAGGAACACTGAAGCTTTCTTT.